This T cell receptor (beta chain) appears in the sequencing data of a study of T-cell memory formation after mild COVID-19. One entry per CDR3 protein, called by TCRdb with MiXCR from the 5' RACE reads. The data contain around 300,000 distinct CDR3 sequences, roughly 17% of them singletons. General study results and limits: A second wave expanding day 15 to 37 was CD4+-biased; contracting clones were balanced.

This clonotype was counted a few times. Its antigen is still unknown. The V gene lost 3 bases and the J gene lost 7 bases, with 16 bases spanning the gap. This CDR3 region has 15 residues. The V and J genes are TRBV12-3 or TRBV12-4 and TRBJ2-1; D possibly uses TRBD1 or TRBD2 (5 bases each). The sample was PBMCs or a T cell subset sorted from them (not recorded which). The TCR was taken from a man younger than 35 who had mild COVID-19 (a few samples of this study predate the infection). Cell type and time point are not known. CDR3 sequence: CASSFRGQGFNEQFF. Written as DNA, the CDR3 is TGTGCCAGCAGTTTTCGAGGGCAGGGCTTTAATGAGCAGTTCTTC.